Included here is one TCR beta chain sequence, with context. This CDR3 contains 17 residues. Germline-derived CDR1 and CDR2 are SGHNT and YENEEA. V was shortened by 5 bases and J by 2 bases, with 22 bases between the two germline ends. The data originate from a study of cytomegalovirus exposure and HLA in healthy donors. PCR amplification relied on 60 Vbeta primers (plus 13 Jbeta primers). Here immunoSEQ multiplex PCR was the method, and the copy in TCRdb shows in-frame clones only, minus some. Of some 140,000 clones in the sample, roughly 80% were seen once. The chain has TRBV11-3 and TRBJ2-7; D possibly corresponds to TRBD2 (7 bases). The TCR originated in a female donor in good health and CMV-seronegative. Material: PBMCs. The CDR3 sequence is CASSPPRGGGDTYEQYF. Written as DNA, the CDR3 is TGTGCCAGCAGCCCCCCCCGAGGGGGAGGGGATACCTACGAGCAGTACTTC.